These 27 T cell receptor beta chains originate from one sample sequenced in a study of T-cell reconstitution after alpha-beta-depleted transplantation in children. Molecular barcoding with unique molecular identifiers was used for the TCRbeta library. TCRdb reprocessed the PCR reads with MiXCR, giving one entry per CDR3 protein. The sample has roughly 570,000 distinct CDR3 sequences; 25% to 30% are singletons. The input for sequencing was PBMCs, taken before TCRalphabeta/CD19-depleted stem cell transplant. These receptors were taken from a boy younger than two with Wiskott-Aldrich syndrome, due to receive a stem cell transplant.

The rearrangement uses TRBV20-1 and TRBJ1-1, with TRBD1 as a possible D gene (6 bases). V lost 2 bases, J lost 0 bases, and 7 bases lay in between. Germline values: CDR1 DFQATT, CDR2 SNEGSKA (reference sequence). This CDR3 contains 13 residues. In nucleotides, the CDR3 is TGCAGTGCTAGAAGGGGGATGAACACTGAAGCTTTCTTT. Its translation is CSARRGMNTEAFF.

The chain couples TRBV10-3 to TRBJ2-1, with D perhaps matching TRBD1 or TRBD2 (6 bases each). Germline CDR1 and CDR2: ENHRY and SYGVKD. This CDR3 contains 17 residues. The germline V and J ends were trimmed by 1 base and 5 bases, with 18 bases remaining between them. The CDR3 protein is CAISEFLGLGGNNEQFF. The DNA for the CDR3 is TGTGCCATCAGTGAGTTTCTTGGGCTAGGGGGGAACAATGAGCAGTTCTTC.

J is TRBJ2-1 and V is TRBV3-1; 9 bases are shared with TRBD2. V was pared by 1 base and J by 5 bases, with 3 bases of the junction left unmatched. This CDR3 has 15 amino acids. The germline V gene encodes CDR1 LGHDT and CDR2 YNNKEL (reference sequence). CDR3 DNA: TGTGCCAGCAGCCAAGGACCTAGCGGGAACAATGAGCAGTTCTTC. Translating gives CASSQGPSGNNEQFF.

The chain links TRBV20-1 to TRBJ1-2, with D perhaps matching TRBD1 (5 bases). V lost 6 bases and J 4 bases, leaving 12 bases between the germline ends. Germline V lookup: CDR1 DFQATT, CDR2 SNEGSKA (reference sequence). The CDR3 covers 12 residues. The CDR3 here is CSATDTAYGYTF. In DNA, the CDR3 is TGCAGTGCAACGGACACAGCCTATGGCTACACCTTC.

The chain uses TRBV5-1 and TRBJ2-1; D perhaps matches TRBD2 (6 bases). The CDR3 is 15 residues long. Germline V gene data show CDR1 as SGHRS and CDR2 as YFSETQ. The V gene lost 5 bases and the J gene lost 0 bases, with 12 bases spanning the gap. The CDR3 loop reads CASSFPGLSYNEQFF. CDR3 sequence (DNA): TGCGCCAGCAGTTTTCCGGGACTCTCCTACAATGAGCAGTTCTTC.

J is TRBJ2-1 and V is TRBV11-2, with D perhaps TRBD2 (5 bases). The germline CDR1 and CDR2 sequences are SGHAT and FQNNGV. The CDR3 length is 15 residues. Trimming cost V 3 bases and J 6 bases, with 15 bases left between them. This CDR3 reads CASSFAGLYANEQFF. The CDR3 DNA reads TGTGCCAGCAGCTTCGCCGGACTTTACGCCAATGAGCAGTTCTTC.

A few counts support this clonotype. This chain uses TRBV30 with TRBJ2-3, with D unclear. Per the germline V gene, CDR1 is GTSNPN and CDR2 is SVGIG (reference sequence). The CDR3 contains 14 residues. V was cut by 2 bases and J by 1 base, with 10 bases left in between. The CDR3, as DNA: TGTGCCTGGAGTCGCGAGCCCCGCACAGATACGCAGTATTTT. Encoded protein: CAWSREPRTDTQYF.

This clonotype was detected a few times. The chain employs TRBV12-3 or TRBV12-4 and TRBJ2-3; the match to TRBD2 covers 8 bases. J was trimmed by 1 base and V by 5 bases; bases with no gene match: 8. The CDR3 covers 16 residues. DNA of the CDR3: TGTGCCAGCAGTCGACCACAGACTAGCGGCACAGATACGCAGTATTTT. This encodes CASSRPQTSGTDTQYF.

V is TRBV11-2 and J is TRBJ2-4; D is perhaps TRBD2 (5 bases). The CDR3 contains 14 residues. V dropped 0 bases and J dropped 9 bases, with 12 bases sitting between them. Germline V gene sequence: CDR1 SGHAT, CDR2 FQNNGV. The CDR3 DNA is TGTGCCAGCAGCTTAGATTTCCGAGGAGGCATTCAGTACTTC. This gives the protein CASSLDFRGGIQYF. Complete variable domain (other parts from reference TRBV11-2 and TRBJ2-4): EAGVAQSPRYKIIEKRQSVAFWCNPISGHATLYWYQQILGQGPKLLIQFQNNGVVDDSQLPKDRFSAERLKGVDSTLKIQPAKLEDSAVYLCASSLDFRGGIQYFGAGTRLSVL.

The rearrangement uses TRBV28 and TRBJ2-5, with 10 positions matching TRBD1. Germline V gives CDR1 MDHEN, CDR2 SYDVKM. V was clipped by 5 bases and J by 2 bases; unmatched bases: 8. The CDR3 extends over 16 amino acids. The CDR3 loop reads CASSPQGTGVQETQYF. DNA for the CDR3: TGTGCCAGCAGTCCCCAAGGGACAGGGGTTCAAGAGACCCAGTACTTC.

This chain uses TRBV20-1 with TRBJ2-7; 8 nucleotides match TRBD1. J gave up 2 bases and V 6 bases, and 9 bases lay outside the gene matches. This CDR3 contains 14 residues. Germline CDR1 is DFQATT and CDR2 is SNEGSKA (reference sequence). The CDR3 loop is CSALPGTGTYEQYF. The CDR3, as DNA: TGCAGTGCCCTCCCCGGGACAGGCACCTACGAGCAGTACTTC.

The chain has TRBV9 and TRBJ1-3; D gene uncertain. CDR1 SGDLS and CDR2 YYNGEE come from the germline V gene. The CDR3 runs 16 residues. V lost 4 bases, J lost 4 bases, and 18 bases lay in between. This CDR3 is CASSPSGPLGGNTIYF. CDR3 DNA sequence: TGTGCCAGCAGCCCGAGCGGACCCCTGGGAGGAAACACCATATATTTT.

This clonotype has only a few counts. The chain is built from TRBV20-1 and TRBJ2-3; TRBD1 aligns across 7 bases. Germline V gene data show CDR1 as DFQATT and CDR2 as SNEGSKA (reference sequence). V dropped 2 bases and J dropped 6; count of bases not matched to a gene: 14. The CDR3 covers 16 residues. CDR3 sequence: CSARYREGAFYDTQYF. The CDR3 DNA reads TGCAGTGCTAGATACCGAGAGGGGGCTTTCTATGATACGCAGTATTTT.

The chain couples TRBV14 to TRBJ2-3; no definite D call. The CDR3 extends over 16 amino acids. The ends were cut back, 2 bases at V and 2 bases at J, with 14 bases in the middle. Per the germline V gene, CDR1 is SGHDN and CDR2 is FVKESK. DNA of the CDR3: TGTGCCAGCAGCCAAACCCGACGGGCCTCCACAGATACGCAGTATTTT. Its protein is CASSQTRRASTDTQYF.

This clonotype was counted a few times. The chain is built from TRBV3-1 and TRBJ2-7, with TRBD2 matching over 11 bases. The length of the CDR3 is 20 residues. V lost 0 bases and J lost 7; bases outside the gene matches: 20. Germline V gene sequence: CDR1 LGHDT, CDR2 YNNKEL (reference sequence). CDR3 in amino acids: CASSQELPGTSGSDFTEQYF. CDR3 sequence (DNA): TGTGCCAGCAGCCAAGAACTCCCCGGGACTAGCGGCTCTGATTTTACAGAGCAGTACTTC.

The sample holds a few counts of this clonotype. This rearrangement joins TRBV5-1 to TRBJ2-2; 8 nucleotides match TRBD2. The CDR3 is made up of 15 amino acids. The germline CDR1 and CDR2 sequences are SGHRS and YFSETQ. The J segment lost 1 base and the V segment lost 4 bases, leaving 3 bases of the junction unmatched. The CDR3 coding sequence is TGCGCCAGCAGCGGACTAGCAAAGAACACCGGGGAGCTGTTTTTT. Translated, it gives CASSGLAKNTGELFF.

This clonotype was detected a few times. V and J are TRBV28 and TRBJ2-1; tentative D call: TRBD2 (6 bases). Germline-derived CDR1 and CDR2 are MDHEN and SYDVKM. CDR3 length: 15 amino acids. V was cut by 4 bases and J by 6 bases, with 16 bases left in between. The CDR3 DNA reads TGTGCCAGCAGTTCCCCGGGACTTCCGGCCAATGAGCAGTTCTTC. Its translation: CASSSPGLPANEQFF. Using reference TRBV28 and TRBJ2-1 for the parts outside the CDR3, the full variable domain is DVKVTQSSRYLVKRTGEKVFLECVQDMDHENMFWYRQDPGLGLRLIYFSYDVKMKEKGDIPEGYSVSREKKERFSLILESASTNQTSMYLCASSSPGLPANEQFFGPGTRLTVL.

This clonotype was seen a few times. The V gene is TRBV5-1, the J gene TRBJ2-5; 7 bases map to TRBD2. Losses at the gene ends were 2 bases for V and 5 bases for J; bases not matched to a gene: 6. The CDR3 is made up of 14 amino acids. CDR1 SGHRS and CDR2 YFSETQ come from the germline V gene. As DNA, the CDR3 is TGCGCCAGCAGCTTCGGAGCGGGGATTGAGACCCAGTACTTC. This sequence encodes CASSFGAGIETQYF.

This clonotype has a handful of counts. The rearrangement uses TRBV2 and TRBJ2-1; TRBD2 matches at 9 bases. This CDR3 is 14 amino acids long. The ends lost 6 bases at V and 5 bases at J; junction bases unmatched: 5. CDR1 is SNHLY and CDR2 is FYNNEI in the germline V gene. The CDR3 loop is CASRRLAANNEQFF. The CDR3 DNA reads TGTGCCAGCAGGAGACTAGCGGCAAACAATGAGCAGTTCTTC.

This chain connects TRBV7-2 to TRBJ2-3; 7 nucleotides line up with TRBD2. Looked up from germline, CDR1 is SGHTA and CDR2 is FQGNSA. The CDR3 loop spans 17 amino acids. Losses at the gene ends were 6 bases for V and 4 bases for J; bases not matched to a gene: 16. For the CDR3, the DNA is TGTGCCAGCAGGACTAGCTCTTGGGGAGGGCCTTCAGATACGCAGTATTTT. As protein: CASRTSSWGGPSDTQYF.

The chain uses TRBV5-1 and TRBJ1-3; tentatively, D is TRBD1 (6 bases). Germline V gene data show CDR1 as SGHRS and CDR2 as YFSETQ. V gave up 4 bases and J gave up 0 bases, with 14 bases separating them. The CDR3 runs 16 residues. CDR3 in amino acids: CASSAGQRSSGNTIYF. CDR3 nucleotide sequence: TGCGCCAGCAGCGCCGGACAGCGGTCCTCTGGAAACACCATATATTTT.

This clonotype was seen a few times. The V gene is TRBV7-2, the J gene TRBJ2-5; TRBD2 matches at 7 bases. The CDR3 totals 15 residues. V gave up 4 bases and J gave up 3 bases; unmatched junction bases: 8. The germline gives CDR1 SGHTA, CDR2 FQGNSA. The CDR3 DNA sequence: TGTGCCAGCAGCTCACCTAGCGGTCGCAAAGAGACCCAGTACTTC. This translates into CASSSPSGRKETQYF.

The chain carries TRBV20-1 and TRBJ2-1; possibly TRBD2 for D (6 bases). The V and J ends lost 2 bases and 1 base respectively, with 9 bases between them. Germline-derived CDR1 and CDR2 are DFQATT and SNEGSKA (reference sequence). This CDR3 is built from 14 residues. The CDR3 is CSARPGASYNEQFF. CDR3 sequence (DNA): TGCAGTGCTAGACCGGGAGCGTCCTACAATGAGCAGTTCTTC.

This clonotype turned up a few times. This sequence joins TRBV5-1 and TRBJ2-7; D uncertain. From germline, CDR1 is SGHRS and CDR2 YFSETQ. This CDR3 region has 14 residues. The V end lost 0 bases, the J end lost 3 bases, and 10 bases lay between the germline ends. CDR3 sequence reads: CASSLVGTNYEQYF. CDR3 bases: TGCGCCAGCAGCTTGGTTGGCACCAACTACGAGCAGTACTTC.

This clonotype was counted between two and nine times. This chain joins TRBV30 and TRBJ2-7; tentatively, D is TRBD2 (6 bases). V dropped 1 base and J dropped 6 bases, with 16 bases sitting between them. Per germline, CDR1 GTSNPN and CDR2 SVGIG (reference sequence). The CDR3 runs 14 residues. The CDR3 is CAWSGGGKVVEQYF. The CDR3, as DNA: TGTGCCTGGAGTGGTGGAGGGAAAGTCGTCGAGCAGTACTTC.

V is TRBV7-2 and J is TRBJ2-7, with unresolved D. Germline CDR1 and CDR2: SGHTA and FQGNSA. V was shortened by 0 bases and J by 5 bases, with 5 bases between the two germline ends. The CDR3 has 12 amino acids. CDR3 sequence reads: CASSLARNEQYF. Written as DNA, the CDR3 is TGTGCCAGCAGCTTAGCGAGAAACGAGCAGTACTTC. The variable domain in full, completed from reference TRBV7-2 and TRBJ2-7, reads GAGVSQSPSNKVTEKGKDVELRCDPISGHTALYWYRQSLGQGLEFLIYFQGNSAPDKSGLPSDRFSAERTGGSVSTLTIQRTQQEDSAVYLCASSLARNEQYFGPGTRLTVT.

The rearrangement joins TRBV15 to TRBJ1-5; weak D call: TRBD1 (6 bases). The V and J ends lost 2 bases and 2 bases respectively, with 13 bases between them. Per germline, CDR1 LNHNV and CDR2 YYDKDF (reference sequence). There are 16 residues in the CDR3. CDR3 in amino acids: CATSRSANRGNQPQHF. CDR3 nucleotides: TGTGCCACCAGCAGATCCGCCAACAGGGGCAATCAGCCCCAGCATTTT.